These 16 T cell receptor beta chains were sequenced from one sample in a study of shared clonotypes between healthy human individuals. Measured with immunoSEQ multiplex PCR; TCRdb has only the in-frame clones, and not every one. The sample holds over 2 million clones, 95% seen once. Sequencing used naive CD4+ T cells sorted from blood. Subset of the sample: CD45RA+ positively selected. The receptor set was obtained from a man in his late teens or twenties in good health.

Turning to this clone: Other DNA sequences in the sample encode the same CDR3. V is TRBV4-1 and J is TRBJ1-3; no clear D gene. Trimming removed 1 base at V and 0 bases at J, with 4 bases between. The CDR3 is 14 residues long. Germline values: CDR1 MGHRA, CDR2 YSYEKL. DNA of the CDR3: TGCGCCAGCAGCCAAGTGAGCTCTGGAAACACCATATATTTT. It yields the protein CASSQVSSGNTIYF.

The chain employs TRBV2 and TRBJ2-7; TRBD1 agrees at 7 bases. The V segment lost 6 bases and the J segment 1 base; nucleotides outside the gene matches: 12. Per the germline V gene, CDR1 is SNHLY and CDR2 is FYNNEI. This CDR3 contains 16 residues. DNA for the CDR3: TGTGCCAGCAGAAGAATGACAGGGTCCTCTTCCTACGAGCAGTACTTC. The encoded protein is CASRRMTGSSSYEQYF.

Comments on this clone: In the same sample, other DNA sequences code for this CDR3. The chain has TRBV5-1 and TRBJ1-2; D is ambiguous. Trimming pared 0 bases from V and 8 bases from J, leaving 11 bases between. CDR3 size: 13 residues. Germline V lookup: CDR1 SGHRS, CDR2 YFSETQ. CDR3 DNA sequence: TGCGCCAGCAGCTTGGACAGAGAACGAGGCTACACCTTC. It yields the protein CASSLDRERGYTF.

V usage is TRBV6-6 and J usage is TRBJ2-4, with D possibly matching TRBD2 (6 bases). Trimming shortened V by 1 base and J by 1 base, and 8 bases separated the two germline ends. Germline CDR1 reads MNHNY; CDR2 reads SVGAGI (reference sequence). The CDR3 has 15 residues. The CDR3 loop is CASSYWGDAKNIQYF. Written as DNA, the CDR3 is TGTGCCAGCAGTTACTGGGGGGACGCCAAAAACATTCAGTACTTC.

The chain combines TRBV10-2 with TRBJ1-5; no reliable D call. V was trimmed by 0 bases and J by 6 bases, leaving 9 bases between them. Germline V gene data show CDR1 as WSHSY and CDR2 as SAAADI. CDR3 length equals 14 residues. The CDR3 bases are TGCGCCAGCAGTGAGTCTACAGTAGCTCAGCCCCAGCATTTT. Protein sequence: CASSESTVAQPQHF.

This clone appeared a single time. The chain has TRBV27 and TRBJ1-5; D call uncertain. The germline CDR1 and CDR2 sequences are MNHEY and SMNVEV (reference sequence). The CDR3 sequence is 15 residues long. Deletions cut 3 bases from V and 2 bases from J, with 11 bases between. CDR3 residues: CASSFVGWGNQPQHF. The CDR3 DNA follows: TGTGCCAGCAGTTTCGTCGGCTGGGGCAATCAGCCCCAGCATTTT.

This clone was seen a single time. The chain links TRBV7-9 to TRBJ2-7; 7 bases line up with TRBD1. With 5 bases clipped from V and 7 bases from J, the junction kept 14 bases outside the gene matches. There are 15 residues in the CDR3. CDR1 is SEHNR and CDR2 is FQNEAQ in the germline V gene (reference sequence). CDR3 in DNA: TGTGCCAGCAGCACCTTGACAGGGCCCAGGCAAGAGCAGTACTTC. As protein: CASSTLTGPRQEQYF.

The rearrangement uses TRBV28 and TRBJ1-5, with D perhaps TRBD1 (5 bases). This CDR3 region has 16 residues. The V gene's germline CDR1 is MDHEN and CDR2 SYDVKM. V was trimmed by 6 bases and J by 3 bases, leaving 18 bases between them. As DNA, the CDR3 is TGTGCCAGCAGACCCACCGGGACCGCTAACAATCAGCCCCAGCATTTT. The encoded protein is CASRPTGTANNQPQHF.

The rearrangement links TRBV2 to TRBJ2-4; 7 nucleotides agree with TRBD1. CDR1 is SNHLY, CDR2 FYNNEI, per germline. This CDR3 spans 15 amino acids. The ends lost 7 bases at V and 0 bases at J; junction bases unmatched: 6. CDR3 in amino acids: CASTGTEKAKNIQYF. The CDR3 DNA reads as TGTGCCAGCACTGGGACAGAAAAAGCCAAAAACATTCAGTACTTC.

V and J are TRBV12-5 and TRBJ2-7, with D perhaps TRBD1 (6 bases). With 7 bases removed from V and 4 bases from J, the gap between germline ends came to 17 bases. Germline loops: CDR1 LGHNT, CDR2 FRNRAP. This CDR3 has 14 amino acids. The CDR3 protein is CASALGQSYYEQYF. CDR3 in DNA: TGTGCTAGTGCCCTCGGACAGAGCTATTACGAGCAGTACTTC. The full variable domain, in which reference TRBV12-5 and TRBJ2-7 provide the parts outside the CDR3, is DARVTQTPRHKVTEMGQEVTMRCQPILGHNTVFWYRQTMMQGLELLAYFRNRAPLDDSGMPKDRFSAEMPDATLATLKIQPSEPRDSAVYFCASALGQSYYEQYFGPGTRLTVT.

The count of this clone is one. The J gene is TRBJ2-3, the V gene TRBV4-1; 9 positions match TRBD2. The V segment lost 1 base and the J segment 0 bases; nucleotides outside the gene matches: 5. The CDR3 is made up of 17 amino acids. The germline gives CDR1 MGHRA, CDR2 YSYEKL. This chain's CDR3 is CASSQGTSEASTDTQYF. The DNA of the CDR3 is TGCGCCAGCAGCCAAGGGACTAGCGAAGCTAGCACAGATACGCAGTATTTT.

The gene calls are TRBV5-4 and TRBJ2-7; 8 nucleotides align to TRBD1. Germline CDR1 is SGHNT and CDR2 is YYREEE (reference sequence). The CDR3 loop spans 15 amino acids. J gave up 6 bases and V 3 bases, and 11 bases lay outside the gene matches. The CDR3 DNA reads TGTGCCAGCAGCTCTCAGGACAGGGAGGCACTCGAGCAGTACTTC. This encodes CASSSQDREALEQYF. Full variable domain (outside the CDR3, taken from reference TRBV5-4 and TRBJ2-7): ETGVTQSPTHLIKTRGQQVTLRCSSQSGHNTVSWYQQALGQGPQFIFQYYREEENGRGNFPPRFSGLQFPNYSSELNVNALELDDSALYLCASSSQDREALEQYFGPGTRLTVT.

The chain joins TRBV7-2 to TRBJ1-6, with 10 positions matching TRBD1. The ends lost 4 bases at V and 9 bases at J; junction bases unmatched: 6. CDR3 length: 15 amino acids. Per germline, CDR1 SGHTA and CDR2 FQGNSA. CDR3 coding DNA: TGTGCCAGCAGCTCCCCGACAGGGGGCAGTTCACCCCTCCACTTT. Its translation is CASSSPTGGSSPLHF.

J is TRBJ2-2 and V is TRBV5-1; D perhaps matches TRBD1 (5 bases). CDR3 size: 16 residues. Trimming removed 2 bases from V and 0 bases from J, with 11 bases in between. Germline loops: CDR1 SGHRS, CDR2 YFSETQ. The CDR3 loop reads CASSFGANANTGELFF. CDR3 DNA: TGCGCCAGCAGCTTTGGGGCAAACGCGAACACCGGGGAGCTGTTTTTT.

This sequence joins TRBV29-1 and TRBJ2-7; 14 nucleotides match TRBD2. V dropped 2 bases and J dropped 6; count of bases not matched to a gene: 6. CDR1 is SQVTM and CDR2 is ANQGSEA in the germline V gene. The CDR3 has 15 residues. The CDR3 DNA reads TGCAGCGTTGAAATGATTGGACTAGCGGGAGGCGAGCAGTACTTC. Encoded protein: CSVEMIGLAGGEQYF.

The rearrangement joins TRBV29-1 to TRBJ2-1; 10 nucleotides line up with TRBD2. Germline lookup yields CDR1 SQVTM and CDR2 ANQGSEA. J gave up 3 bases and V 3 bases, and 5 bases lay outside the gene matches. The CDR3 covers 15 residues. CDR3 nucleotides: TGCAGCGTTGAGGATAGCGGGGGGAACTACAATGAGCAGTTCTTC. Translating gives CSVEDSGGNYNEQFF.